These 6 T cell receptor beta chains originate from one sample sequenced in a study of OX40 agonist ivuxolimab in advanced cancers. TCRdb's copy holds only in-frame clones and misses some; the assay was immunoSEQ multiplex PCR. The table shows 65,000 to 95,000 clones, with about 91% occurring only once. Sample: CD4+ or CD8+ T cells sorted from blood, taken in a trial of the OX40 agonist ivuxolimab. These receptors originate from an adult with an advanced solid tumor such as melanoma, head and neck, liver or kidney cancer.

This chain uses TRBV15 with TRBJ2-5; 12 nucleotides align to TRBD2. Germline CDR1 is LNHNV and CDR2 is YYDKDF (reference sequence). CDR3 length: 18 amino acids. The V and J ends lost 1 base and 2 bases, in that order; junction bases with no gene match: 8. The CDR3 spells CATSRVGGLAGTQETQYF. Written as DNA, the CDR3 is TGTGCCACCAGCAGAGTTGGAGGACTAGCGGGAACTCAAGAGACCCAGTACTTC.

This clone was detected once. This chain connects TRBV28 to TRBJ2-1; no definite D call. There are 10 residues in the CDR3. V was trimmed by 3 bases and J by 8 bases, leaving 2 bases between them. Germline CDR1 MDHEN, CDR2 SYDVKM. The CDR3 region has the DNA TGTGCCAGCAGTTTTGATGAGCAGTTCTTC. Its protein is CASSFDEQFF.

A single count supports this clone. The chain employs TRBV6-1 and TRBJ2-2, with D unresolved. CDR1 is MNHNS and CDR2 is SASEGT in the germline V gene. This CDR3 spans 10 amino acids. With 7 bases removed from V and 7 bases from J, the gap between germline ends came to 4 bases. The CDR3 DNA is TGTGCCAGCAAGAGCGGGGAGCTGTTTTTT. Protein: CASKSGELFF.

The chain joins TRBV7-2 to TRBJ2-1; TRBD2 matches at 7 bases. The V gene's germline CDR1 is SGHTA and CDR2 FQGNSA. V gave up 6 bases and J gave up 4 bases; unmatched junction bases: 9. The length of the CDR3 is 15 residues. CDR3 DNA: TGTGCCAGCAGTTCCAGGCGAGCGGGGTACAATGAGCAGTTCTTC. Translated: CASSSRRAGYNEQFF.

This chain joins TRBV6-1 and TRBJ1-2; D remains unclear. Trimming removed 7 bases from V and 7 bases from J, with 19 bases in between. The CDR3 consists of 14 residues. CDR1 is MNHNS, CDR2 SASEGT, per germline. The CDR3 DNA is TGTGCCAGCATATATATAATGGGAGTAGCTGGCTACACCTTC. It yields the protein CASIYIMGVAGYTF.

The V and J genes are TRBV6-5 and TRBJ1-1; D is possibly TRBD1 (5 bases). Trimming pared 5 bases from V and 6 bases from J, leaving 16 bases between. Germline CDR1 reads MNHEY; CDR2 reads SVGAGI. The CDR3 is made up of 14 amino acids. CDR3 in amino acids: CASSTTRVGSEAFF. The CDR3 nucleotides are TGTGCCAGCAGTACCACCAGGGTAGGGTCTGAAGCTTTCTTT.